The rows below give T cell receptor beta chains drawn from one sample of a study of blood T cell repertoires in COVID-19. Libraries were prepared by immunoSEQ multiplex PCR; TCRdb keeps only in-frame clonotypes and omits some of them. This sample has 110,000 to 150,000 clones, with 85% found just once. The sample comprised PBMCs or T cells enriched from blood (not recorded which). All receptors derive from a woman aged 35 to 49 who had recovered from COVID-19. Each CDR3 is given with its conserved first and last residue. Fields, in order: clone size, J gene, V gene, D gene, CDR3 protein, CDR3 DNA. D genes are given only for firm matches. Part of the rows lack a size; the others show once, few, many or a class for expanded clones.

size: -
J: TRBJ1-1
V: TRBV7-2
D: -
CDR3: CASSLRSGGGGRGAFF
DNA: TGTGCCAGCAGCCTCCGCTCGGGGGGCGGTGGACGCGGAGCTTTCTTT

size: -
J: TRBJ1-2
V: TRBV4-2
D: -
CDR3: CASSQEVGGANYGYTF
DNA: TGTGCCAGCAGCCAAGAAGTCGGAGGGGCGAACTATGGCTACACCTTC

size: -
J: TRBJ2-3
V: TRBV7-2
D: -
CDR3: CASSLVVTGGTDTQYF
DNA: TGTGCCAGCAGCTTAGTAGTTACGGGAGGCACAGATACGCAGTATTTT

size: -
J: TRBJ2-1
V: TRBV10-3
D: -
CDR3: CAIRHPDRNEQFF
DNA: TGTGCCATCCGACATCCAGACAGGAATGAGCAGTTCTTC

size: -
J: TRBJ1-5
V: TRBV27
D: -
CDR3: CASSLSRGNQPQHF
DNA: TGTGCCAGCAGTTTATCGCGCGGCAATCAGCCCCAGCATTTT

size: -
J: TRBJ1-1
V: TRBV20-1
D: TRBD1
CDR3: CSASRTGGSTEAFF
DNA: TGCAGTGCTAGTAGGACAGGGGGATCCACTGAAGCTTTCTTT

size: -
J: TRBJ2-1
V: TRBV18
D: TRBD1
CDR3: CASSPPNRGSYNEQFF
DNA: TGTGCCAGCTCACCACCGAACAGGGGCTCCTACAATGAGCAGTTCTTC

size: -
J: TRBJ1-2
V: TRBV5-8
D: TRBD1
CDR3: CASSSDRGGGYTF
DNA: TGTGCCAGCAGCTCCGACAGGGGCGGAGGCTACACCTTC

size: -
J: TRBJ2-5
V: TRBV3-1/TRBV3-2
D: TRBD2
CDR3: CASSPEVGLAGDFQETQYF
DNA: TGTGCCAGCAGCCCAGAGGTGGGGCTAGCGGGGGATTTCCAAGAGACCCAGTACTTC

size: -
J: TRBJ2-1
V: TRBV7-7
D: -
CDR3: CASSSDRYNEQFF
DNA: TGTGCCAGCAGCTCCGACAGATACAATGAGCAGTTCTTC

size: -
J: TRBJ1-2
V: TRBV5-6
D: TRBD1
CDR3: CASNGDRDGLDGYTF
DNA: TGTGCCAGCAACGGGGACAGGGACGGGTTGGATGGCTACACCTTC

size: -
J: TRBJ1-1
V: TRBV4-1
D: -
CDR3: CASSQSVTGNTEAFF
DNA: TGCGCCAGCAGCCAGAGCGTGACAGGGAACACTGAAGCTTTCTTT

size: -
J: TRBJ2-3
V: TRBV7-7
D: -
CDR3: CASSPSFTGSTDTQYF
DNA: TGTGCTAGCAGCCCATCGTTTACAGGGAGCACAGATACGCAGTATTTT

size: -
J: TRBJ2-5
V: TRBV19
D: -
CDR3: CASSIGHEETQYF
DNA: TGTGCCAGTAGTATAGGACACGAAGAGACCCAGTACTTC

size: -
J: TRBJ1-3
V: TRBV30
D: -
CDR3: CAWRGGVFGNTIYF
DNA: TGTGCCTGGAGGGGAGGGGTTTTTGGAAACACCATATATTTT

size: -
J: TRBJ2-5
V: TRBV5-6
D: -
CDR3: CASSLAGGETQYF
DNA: TGTGCCAGCAGCTTGGCCGGCGGTGAGACCCAGTACTTC

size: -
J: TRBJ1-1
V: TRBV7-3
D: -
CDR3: CASSLSPGNTEAFF
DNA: TGTGCCAGCAGCTTAAGTCCAGGGAACACTGAAGCTTTCTTT

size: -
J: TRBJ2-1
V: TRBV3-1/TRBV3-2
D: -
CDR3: CASSQNPRGDNEQFF
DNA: TGTGCCAGCAGCCAAAATCCCCGCGGGGACAATGAGCAGTTCTTC

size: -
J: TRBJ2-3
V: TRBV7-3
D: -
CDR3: CASRNSGLSTDTQYF
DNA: TGTGCCAGCAGAAATAGCGGATTAAGCACAGATACGCAGTATTTT

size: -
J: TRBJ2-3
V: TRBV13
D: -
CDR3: CASSSGTSTDTQYF
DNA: TGTGCCAGCAGCTCCGGGACAAGCACAGATACGCAGTATTTT

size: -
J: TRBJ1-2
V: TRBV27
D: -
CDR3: CASRSIGGELLNYGYTF
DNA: TGTGCCAGCAGATCCATCGGGGGGGAGCTCCTTAACTATGGCTACACCTTC

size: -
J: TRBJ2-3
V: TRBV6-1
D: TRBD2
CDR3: CASSEAFVAGTDTQYF
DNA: TGTGCCAGCAGTGAAGCGTTCGTAGCGGGAACAGATACGCAGTATTTT

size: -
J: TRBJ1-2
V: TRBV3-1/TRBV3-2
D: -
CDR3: CASSQVGGGGYTF
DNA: TGTGCCAGCAGCCAAGTCGGCGGAGGAGGCTACACCTTC

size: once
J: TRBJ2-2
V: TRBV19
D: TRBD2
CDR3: CASRSTSTSGRAPTIWRGELFF
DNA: TGTGCCAGTAGAAGTACGTCGACTAGCGGGAGGGCCCCGACGATTTGGAGGGGGGAGCTGTTTTTT

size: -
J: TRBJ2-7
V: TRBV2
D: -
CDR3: CATGGGQPGRARQYF
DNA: TGTGCCACTGGGGGGGGACAACCGGGACGGGCACGGCAGTACTTC

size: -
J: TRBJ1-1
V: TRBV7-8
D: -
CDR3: CASSPPGLLEAFF
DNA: TGTGCCAGCAGCCCTCCAGGGCTACTTGAAGCTTTCTTT

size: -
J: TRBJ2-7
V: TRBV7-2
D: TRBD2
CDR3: CASSLGLAGVEQYF
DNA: TGTGCCAGCAGCTTAGGACTAGCGGGGGTGGAGCAGTACTTC

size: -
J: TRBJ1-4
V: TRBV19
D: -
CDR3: CASSIMGGGEKLFF
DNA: TGTGCCAGTAGTATAATGGGGGGAGGCGAAAAACTGTTTTTT

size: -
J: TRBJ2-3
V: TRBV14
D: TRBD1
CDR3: CASSGQGKRTDTQYF
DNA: TGTGCCAGCAGCGGACAGGGGAAGAGGACAGATACGCAGTATTTT

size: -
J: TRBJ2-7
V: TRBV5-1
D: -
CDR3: CASSFGGYEQYF
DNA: TGCGCCAGCAGCTTCGGTGGTTACGAGCAGTACTTC

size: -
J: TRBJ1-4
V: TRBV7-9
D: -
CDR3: CASSSPKAATNEKLFF
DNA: TGTGCCAGCAGCTCTCCCAAGGCGGCTACTAATGAAAAACTGTTTTTT

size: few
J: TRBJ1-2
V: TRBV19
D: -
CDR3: CASSILEGNYGYTF
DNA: TGTGCCAGTAGTATTCTGGAGGGGAACTATGGCTACACCTTC

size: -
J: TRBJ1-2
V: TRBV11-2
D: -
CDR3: CASSLSDGPSNYGYTF
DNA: TGTGCCAGCAGCTTATCAGATGGCCCTTCTAACTATGGCTACACCTTC

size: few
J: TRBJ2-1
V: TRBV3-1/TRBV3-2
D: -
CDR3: CASSQYPESQGYNEQFF
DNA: TGTGCCAGCAGCCAATATCCGGAGAGCCAGGGGTACAATGAGCAGTTCTTC

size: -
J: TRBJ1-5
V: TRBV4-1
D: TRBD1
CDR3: CASSLTGQGADQPQHF
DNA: TGCGCCAGCAGCTTGACTGGACAGGGCGCGGATCAGCCCCAGCATTTT

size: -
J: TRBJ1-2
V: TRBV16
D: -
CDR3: CASSQGAEYGYTF
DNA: TGTGCCAGCAGCCAGGGGGCAGAGTATGGCTACACCTTC

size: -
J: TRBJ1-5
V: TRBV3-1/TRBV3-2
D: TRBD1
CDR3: CASSQDGRGLQPQHF
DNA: TGTGCCAGCAGCCAAGATGGTAGGGGGCTACAGCCCCAGCATTTT

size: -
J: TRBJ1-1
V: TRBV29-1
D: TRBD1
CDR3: CSVDRTGVNTEAFF
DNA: TGCAGCGTTGATAGGACAGGGGTGAACACTGAAGCTTTCTTT

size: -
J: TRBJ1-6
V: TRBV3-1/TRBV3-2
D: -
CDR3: CASSQGRGNSPLHF
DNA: TGTGCCAGCAGCCAGGGGAGGGGTAATTCACCCCTCCACTTT

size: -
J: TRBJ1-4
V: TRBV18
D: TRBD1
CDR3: CASSPQRGQGTEKLFF
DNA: TGTGCCAGCTCACCACAGCGGGGACAGGGTACTGAAAAACTGTTTTTT

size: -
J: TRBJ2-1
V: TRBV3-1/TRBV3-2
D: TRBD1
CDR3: CASSQTGAWDEQFF
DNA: TGTGCCAGCAGCCAGACAGGGGCCTGGGATGAGCAGTTCTTC

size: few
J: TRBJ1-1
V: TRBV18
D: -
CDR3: CASSPVAGESTFF
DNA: TGTGCCAGCTCACCGGTAGCAGGGGAGAGTACTTTCTTT

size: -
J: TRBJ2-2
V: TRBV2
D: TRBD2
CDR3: CASSEDRAGVGGELFF
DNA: TGTGCCAGCAGTGAAGACCGAGCGGGAGTGGGAGGGGAGCTGTTTTTT

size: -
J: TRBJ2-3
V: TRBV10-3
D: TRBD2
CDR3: CAIGAGGISTDTQYF
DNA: TGTGCCATCGGAGCGGGAGGGATTAGCACAGATACGCAGTATTTT

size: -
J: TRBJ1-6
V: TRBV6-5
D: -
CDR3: CASSPQGRSPLHF
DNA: TGTGCCAGCAGCCCCCAGGGGCGTTCACCCCTCCACTTT

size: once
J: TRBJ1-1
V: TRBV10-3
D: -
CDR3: CAITRGAGNTEAFF
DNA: TGTGCCATCACCCGGGGGGCCGGGAACACTGAAGCTTTCTTT

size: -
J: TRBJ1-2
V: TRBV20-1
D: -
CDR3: CSASRGGDGYTF
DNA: TGCAGTGCTAGTCGGGGGGGCGATGGCTACACCTTC

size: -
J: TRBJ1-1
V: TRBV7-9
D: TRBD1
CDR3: CASIARDRAPEAFF
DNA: TGTGCCAGCATCGCCCGCGACAGGGCCCCTGAAGCTTTCTTT

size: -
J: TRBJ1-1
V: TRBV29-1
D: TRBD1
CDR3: CSTTGGGNTEAFF
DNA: TGCAGCACCACAGGGGGCGGGAACACTGAAGCTTTCTTT

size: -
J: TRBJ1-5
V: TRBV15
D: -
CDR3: CATSRAGDSNQPQHF
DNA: TGTGCCACCAGCAGGGCAGGGGATAGCAATCAGCCCCAGCATTTT

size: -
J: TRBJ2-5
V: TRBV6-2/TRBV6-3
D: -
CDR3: CASSYSSLLETQYF
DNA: TGTGCCAGCAGTTACTCGAGCTTGTTGGAGACCCAGTACTTC

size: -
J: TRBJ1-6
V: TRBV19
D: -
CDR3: CASSIQGSYNSPLHF
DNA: TGTGCCAGTAGTATCCAGGGCTCCTATAATTCACCCCTCCACTTT

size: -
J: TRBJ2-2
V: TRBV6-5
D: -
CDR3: CASRPDMTGELFF
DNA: TGTGCCAGCAGACCTGACATGACCGGGGAGCTGTTTTTT

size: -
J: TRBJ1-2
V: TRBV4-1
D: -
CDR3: CASSQASTGPNYGYTF
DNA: TGCGCCAGCAGCCAGGCCTCTACAGGGCCAAACTATGGCTACACCTTC

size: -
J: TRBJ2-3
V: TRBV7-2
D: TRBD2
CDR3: CASGPSGGAGNTQYF
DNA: TGTGCCAGCGGACCGAGCGGGGGGGCCGGGAATACGCAGTATTTT

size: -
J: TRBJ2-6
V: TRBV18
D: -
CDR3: CASSPLQGVWANVLTF
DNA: TGTGCCAGCTCACCACTACAGGGAGTCTGGGCCAACGTCCTGACTTTC

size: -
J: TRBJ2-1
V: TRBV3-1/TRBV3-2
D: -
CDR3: CASSYPQGIQYNEQFF
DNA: TGTGCCAGCAGCTACCCCCAGGGAATTCAATACAATGAGCAGTTCTTC